This T cell receptor beta chain came from a study of T cell changes during pregnancy in multiple sclerosis. TCRdb's table, derived via immunoSEQ multiplex PCR, lists solely in-frame clones and lacks some. The sample holds roughly 30,000 clones, 85% to 90% seen once. The CDR3 contains 13 residues. V lost 2 bases and J lost 3; bases outside the gene matches: 3. CDR1 GTSNPN and CDR2 SVGIG come from the germline V gene (reference sequence). The V and J genes are TRBV30 and TRBJ1-2; the match to TRBD1 covers 7 bases. The receptor comes from a female donor in good health, enrolled as a control in a pregnancy study. The starting material was CD4+ T cells from peripheral blood mononuclear cells, obtained in the first trimester of pregnancy. The CDR3: CAWSWDRHYGYTF. The CDR3 DNA sequence: TGTGCCTGGAGTTGGGACAGACACTATGGCTACACCTTC.